Here is one T cell receptor beta chain with its context. Its target is unknown. CDR1 is MNHEY, CDR2 SVGAGI, per germline. The V end lost 2 bases, the J end lost 2 bases, and 6 bases lay between the germline ends. The length of the CDR3 is 13 residues. Assay used: immunoSEQ multiplex PCR; TCRdb lists only in-frame clones, some missing. The sample shows 95,000 to 100,000 clones, about 92% of them seen only once. This entry comes from a study of OX40 agonist ivuxolimab in advanced cancers. Study details: Two cutaneous melanoma patients and one hepatocellular carcinoma patient, three in all, had partial responses. Notes on the study in general: The investigators did not determine what antigen specificity the expanded peripheral T cells had.

This TCR was recovered from an adult with an advanced solid tumor such as melanoma, head and neck, liver or kidney cancer. The rearrangement joins TRBV6-5 to TRBJ2-5; D is ambiguous. The source material was CD4+ or CD8+ T cells sorted from blood, sampled in a trial of the OX40 agonist ivuxolimab. CDR3 sequence (DNA): TGTGCCAGCAGTTACCCTGGGCAAGAGACCCAGTACTTC. Translated, it gives CASSYPGQETQYF.